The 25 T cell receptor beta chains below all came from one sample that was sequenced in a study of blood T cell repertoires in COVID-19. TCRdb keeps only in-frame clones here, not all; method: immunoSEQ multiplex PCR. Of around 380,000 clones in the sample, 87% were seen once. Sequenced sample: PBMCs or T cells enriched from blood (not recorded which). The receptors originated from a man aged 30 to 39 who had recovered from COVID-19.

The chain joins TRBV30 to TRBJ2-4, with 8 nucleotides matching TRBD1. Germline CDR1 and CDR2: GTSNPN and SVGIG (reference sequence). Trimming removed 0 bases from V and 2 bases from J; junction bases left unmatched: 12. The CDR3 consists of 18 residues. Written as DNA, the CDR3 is TGTGCCTGGAGTGTACCCCTTCGGACAGGGTTATCCAAAAACATTCAGTACTTC. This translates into CAWSVPLRTGLSKNIQYF.

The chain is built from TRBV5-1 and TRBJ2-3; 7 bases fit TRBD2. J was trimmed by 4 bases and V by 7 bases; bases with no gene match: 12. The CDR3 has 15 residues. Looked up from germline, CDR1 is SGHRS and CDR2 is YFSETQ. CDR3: CASFPGGGFSDTQYF. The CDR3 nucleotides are TGCGCCAGCTTCCCAGGCGGGGGATTTTCAGATACGCAGTATTTT.

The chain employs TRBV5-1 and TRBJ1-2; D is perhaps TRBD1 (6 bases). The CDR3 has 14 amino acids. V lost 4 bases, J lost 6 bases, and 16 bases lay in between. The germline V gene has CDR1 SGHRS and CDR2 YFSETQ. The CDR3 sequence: CASSAARGGDGYTF. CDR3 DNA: TGCGCCAGCAGCGCCGCGAGGGGGGGAGATGGCTACACCTTC.

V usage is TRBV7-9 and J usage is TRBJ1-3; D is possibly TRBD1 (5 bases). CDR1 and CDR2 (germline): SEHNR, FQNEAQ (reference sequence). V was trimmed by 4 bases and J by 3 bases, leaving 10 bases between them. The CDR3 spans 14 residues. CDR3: CASSSRVSGNTIYF. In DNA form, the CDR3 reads TGTGCCAGCAGCTCCAGGGTTAGTGGAAACACCATATATTTT. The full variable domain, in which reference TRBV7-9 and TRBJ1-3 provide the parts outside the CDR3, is DTGVSQNPRHKITKRGQNVTFRCDPISEHNRLYWYRQTLGQGPEFLTYFQNEAQLEKSRLLSDRFSAERPKGSFSTLEIQRTEQGDSAMYLCASSSRVSGNTIYFGEGSWLTVV.

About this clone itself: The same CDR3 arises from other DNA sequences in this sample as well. The CDR3 sequence: CASSSGQGSQPQHF. The DNA for the CDR3 is TGTGCCAGCAGCTCTGGACAGGGTAGTCAGCCCCAGCATTTT. The chain uses TRBV7-9 and TRBJ1-5; 8 bases are a match to TRBD1. Trimming cost V 4 bases and J 6 bases; bases outside gene matches: 5. This CDR3 has 14 amino acids. The germline V gene encodes CDR1 SEHNR and CDR2 FQNEAQ (reference sequence).

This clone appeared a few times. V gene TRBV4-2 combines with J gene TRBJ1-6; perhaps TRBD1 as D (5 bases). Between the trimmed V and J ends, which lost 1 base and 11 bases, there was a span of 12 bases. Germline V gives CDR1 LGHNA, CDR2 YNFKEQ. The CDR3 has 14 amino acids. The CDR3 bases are TGTGCCAGCAGCCAAGTTGCGGGGGTTGCACCCCTCCACTTT. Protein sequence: CASSQVAGVAPLHF.

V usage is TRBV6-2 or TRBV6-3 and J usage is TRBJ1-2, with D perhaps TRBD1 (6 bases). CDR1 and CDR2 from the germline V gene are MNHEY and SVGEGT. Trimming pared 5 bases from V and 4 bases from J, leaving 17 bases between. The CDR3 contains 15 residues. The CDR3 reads CASSTSLTGSYGYTF. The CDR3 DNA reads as TGTGCCAGCAGTACCTCACTGACAGGATCCTATGGCTACACCTTC.

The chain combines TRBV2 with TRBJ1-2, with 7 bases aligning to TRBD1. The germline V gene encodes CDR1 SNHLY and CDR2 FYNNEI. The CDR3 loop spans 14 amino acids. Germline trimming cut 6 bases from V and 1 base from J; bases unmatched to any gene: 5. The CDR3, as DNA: TGTGCCAGCAGGGGGGACAGCCATAACTATGGCTACACCTTC. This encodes CASRGDSHNYGYTF.

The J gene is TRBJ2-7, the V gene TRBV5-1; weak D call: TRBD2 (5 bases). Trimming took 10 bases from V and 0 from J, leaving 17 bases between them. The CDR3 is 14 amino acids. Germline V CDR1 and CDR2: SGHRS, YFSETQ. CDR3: CASSGDPSSYEQYF. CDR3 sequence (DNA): TGCGCCTCCAGCGGCGACCCGAGCTCCTACGAGCAGTACTTC. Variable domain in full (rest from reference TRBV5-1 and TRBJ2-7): KAGVTQTPRYLIKTRGQQVTLSCSPISGHRSVSWYQQTPGQGLQFLFEYFSETQRNKGNFPGRFSGRQFSNSRSEMNVSTLELGDSALYLCASSGDPSSYEQYFGPGTRLTVT.

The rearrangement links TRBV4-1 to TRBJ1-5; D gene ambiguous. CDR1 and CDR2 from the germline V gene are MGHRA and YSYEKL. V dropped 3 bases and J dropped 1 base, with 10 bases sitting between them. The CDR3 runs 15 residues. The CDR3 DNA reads TGCGCCAGCAGCCAGCTGCGGGTCAGCAATCAGCCCCAGCATTTT. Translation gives CASSQLRVSNQPQHF.

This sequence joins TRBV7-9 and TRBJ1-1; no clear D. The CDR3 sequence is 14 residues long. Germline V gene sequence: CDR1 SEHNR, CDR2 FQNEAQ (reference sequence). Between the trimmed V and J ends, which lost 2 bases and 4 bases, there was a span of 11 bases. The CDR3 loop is CASSLSVVSTEAFF. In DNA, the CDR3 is TGTGCCAGCAGCTTATCGGTGGTGAGCACTGAAGCTTTCTTT.

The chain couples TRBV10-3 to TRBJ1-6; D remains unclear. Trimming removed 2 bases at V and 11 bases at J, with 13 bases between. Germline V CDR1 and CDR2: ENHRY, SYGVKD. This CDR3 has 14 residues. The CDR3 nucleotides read TGTGCCATCAGTGAGGGCCACCAAAACACACCCCTCCACTTT. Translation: CAISEGHQNTPLHF.

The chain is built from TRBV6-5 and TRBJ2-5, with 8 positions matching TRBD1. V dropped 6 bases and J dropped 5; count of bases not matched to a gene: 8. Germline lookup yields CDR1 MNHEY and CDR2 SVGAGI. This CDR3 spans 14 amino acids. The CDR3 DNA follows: TGTGCCAGCAGAGTACAGGGGGTAGGGGAGACCCAGTACTTC. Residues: CASRVQGVGETQYF.

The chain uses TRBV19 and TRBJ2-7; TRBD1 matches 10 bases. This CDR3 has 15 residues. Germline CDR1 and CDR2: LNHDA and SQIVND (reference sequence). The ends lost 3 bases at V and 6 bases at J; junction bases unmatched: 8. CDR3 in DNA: TGTGCCAGTAGTATTCGGGACAGGGGTTTCTCCGAGCAGTACTTC. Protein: CASSIRDRGFSEQYF.

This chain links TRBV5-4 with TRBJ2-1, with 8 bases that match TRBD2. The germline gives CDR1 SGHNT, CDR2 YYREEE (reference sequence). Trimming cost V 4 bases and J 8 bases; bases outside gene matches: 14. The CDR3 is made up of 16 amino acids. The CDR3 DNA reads TGTGCCAGCAGCCCTGCTCTAGCGGGTACTCTCGATGAGCAGTTCTTC. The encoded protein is CASSPALAGTLDEQFF.

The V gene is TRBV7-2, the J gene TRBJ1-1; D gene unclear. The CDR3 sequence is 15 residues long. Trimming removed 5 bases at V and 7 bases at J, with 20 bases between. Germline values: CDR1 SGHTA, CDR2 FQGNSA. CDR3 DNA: TGTGCCAGCAGCCTAAATGACATAGGCTCCCTTGAAGCTTTCTTT. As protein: CASSLNDIGSLEAFF.

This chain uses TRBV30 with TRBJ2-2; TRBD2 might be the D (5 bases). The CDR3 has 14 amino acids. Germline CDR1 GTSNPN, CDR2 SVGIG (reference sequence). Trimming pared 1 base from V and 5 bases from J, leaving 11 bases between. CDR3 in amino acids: CAWSGIARTGELFF. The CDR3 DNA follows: TGTGCCTGGAGTGGGATAGCGAGGACCGGGGAGCTGTTTTTT.

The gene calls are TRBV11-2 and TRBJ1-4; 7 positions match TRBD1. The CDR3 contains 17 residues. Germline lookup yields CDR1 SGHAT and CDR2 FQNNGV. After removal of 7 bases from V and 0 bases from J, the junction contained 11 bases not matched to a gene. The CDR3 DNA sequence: TGTGCCAGCACCCAGACAGGGATCCTCCCAACTAATGAAAAACTGTTTTTT. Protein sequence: CASTQTGILPTNEKLFF.

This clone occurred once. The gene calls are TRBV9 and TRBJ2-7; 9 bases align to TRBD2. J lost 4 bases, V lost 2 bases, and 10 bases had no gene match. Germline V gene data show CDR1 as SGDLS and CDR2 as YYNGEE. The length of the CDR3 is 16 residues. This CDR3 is CASSVDGTSSRYEQYF. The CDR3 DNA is TGTGCCAGCAGCGTGGATGGGACTAGCAGTCGGTACGAGCAGTACTTC.

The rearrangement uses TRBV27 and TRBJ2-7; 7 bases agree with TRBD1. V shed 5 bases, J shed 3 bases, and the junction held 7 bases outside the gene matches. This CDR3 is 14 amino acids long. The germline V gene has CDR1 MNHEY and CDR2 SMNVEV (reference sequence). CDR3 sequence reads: CASSIPGQNYEQYF. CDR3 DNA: TGTGCCAGCAGTATACCGGGACAGAACTACGAGCAGTACTTC.

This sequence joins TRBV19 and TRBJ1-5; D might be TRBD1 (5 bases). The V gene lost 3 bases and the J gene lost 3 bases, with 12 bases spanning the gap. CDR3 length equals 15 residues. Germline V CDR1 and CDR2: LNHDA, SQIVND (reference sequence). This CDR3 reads CASSILGPNNQPQHF. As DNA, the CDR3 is TGTGCCAGTAGTATTTTGGGGCCGAACAATCAGCCCCAGCATTTT.

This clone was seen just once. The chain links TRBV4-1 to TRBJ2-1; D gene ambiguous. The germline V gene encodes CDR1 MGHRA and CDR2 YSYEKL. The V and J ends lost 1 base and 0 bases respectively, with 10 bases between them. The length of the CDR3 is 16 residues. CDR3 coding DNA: TGCGCCAGCAGCCAAGGTCCACAGAGCTCCTACAATGAGCAGTTCTTC. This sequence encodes CASSQGPQSSYNEQFF.

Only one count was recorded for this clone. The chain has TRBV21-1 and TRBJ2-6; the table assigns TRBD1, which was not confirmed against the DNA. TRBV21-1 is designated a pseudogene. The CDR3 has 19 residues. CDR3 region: CASSKAVPGQGGGANVLTF. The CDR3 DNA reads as TGTGCCAGCAGCAAAGCTGTCCCGGGACAGGGCGGTGGGGCCAACGTCCTGACTTTC.

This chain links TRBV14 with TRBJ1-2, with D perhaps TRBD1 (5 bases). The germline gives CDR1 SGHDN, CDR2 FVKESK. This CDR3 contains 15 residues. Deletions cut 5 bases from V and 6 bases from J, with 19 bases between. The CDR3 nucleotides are TGTGCCAGCAGCGCCAAGAGTGGCAGGGTCCATGGCTACACCTTC. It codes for CASSAKSGRVHGYTF.

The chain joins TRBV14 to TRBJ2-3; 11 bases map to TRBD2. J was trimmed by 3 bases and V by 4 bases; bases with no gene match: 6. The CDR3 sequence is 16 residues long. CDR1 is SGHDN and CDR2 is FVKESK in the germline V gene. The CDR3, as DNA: TGTGCCAGCAGCCGTCTAGCGGGGGGCGTAACAGATACGCAGTATTTT. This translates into CASSRLAGGVTDTQYF.